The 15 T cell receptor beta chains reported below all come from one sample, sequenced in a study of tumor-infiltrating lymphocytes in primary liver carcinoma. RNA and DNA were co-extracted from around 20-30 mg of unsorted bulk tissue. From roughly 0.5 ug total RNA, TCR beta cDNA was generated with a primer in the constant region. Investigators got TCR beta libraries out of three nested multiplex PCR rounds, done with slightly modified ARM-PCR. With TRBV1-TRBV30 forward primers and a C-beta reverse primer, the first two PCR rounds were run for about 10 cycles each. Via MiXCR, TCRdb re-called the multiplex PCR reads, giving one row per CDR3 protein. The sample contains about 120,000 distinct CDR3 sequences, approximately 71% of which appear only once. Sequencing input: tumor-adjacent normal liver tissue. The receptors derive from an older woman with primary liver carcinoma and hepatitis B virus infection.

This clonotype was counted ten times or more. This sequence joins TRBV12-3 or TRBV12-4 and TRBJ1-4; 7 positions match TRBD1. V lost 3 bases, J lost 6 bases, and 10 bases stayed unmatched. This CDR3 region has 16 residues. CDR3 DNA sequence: TGTGCCAGCAGTTTGGTCTGGGGCAGGGGGGATGAAAAACTGTTTTTT. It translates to CASSLVWGRGDEKLFF.

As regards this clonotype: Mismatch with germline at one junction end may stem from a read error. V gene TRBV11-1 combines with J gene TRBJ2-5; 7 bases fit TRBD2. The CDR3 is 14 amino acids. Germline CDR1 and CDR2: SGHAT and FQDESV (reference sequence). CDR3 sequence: CASSLLGLQETQYF. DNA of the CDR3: TGTGCCAGTAGCTTACTGGGACTACAAGAGACCCAGTACTTC.

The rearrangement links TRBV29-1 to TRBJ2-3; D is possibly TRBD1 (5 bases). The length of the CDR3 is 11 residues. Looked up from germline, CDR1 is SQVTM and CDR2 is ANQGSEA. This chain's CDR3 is CSLADMERVYF. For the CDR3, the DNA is TGCAGTCTGGCGGACATGGAGAGAGTGTATTTT.

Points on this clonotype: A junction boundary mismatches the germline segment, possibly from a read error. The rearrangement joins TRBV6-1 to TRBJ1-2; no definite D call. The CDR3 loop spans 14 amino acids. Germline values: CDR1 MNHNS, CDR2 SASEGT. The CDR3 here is CVSSEGSAHYGYTF. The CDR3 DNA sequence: TGTGTCAGCAGTGAAGGTTCCGCGCACTATGGCTACACCTTC.

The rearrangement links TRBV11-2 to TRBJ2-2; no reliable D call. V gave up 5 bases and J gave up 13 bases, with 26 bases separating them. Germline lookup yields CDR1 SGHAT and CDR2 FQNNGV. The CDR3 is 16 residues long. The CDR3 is CASSDGRNTNTWRLFF. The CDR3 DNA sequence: TGTGCCAGCAGCGACGGACGCAACACGAACACCTGGAGGCTGTTTTTT.

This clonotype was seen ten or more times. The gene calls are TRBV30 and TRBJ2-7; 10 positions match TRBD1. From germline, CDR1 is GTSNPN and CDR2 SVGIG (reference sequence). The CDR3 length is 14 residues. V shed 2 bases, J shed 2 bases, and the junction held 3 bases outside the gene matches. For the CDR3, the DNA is TGTGCCTGGAGTACCGGGACAGGGGCCTACGAGCAGTACTTC. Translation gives CAWSTGTGAYEQYF.

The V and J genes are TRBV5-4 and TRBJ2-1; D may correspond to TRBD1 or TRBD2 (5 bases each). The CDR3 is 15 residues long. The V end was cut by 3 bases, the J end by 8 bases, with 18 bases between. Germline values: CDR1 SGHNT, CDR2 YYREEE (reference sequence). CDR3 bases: TGTGCCAGCAGCTCCCGCTGGGACCCGGACGATGAGCAGTTCTTC. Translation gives CASSSRWDPDDEQFF.

The CDR3 protein is CASSLAAAGSAKNIQYF. DNA for the CDR3: TGTGCCAGCAGCTTAGCGGCCGCAGGGTCCGCTAAAAACATTCAGTACTTC. The chain is built from TRBV11-2 and TRBJ2-4; possibly TRBD1 for D (5 bases). From germline, CDR1 is SGHAT and CDR2 FQNNGV. The CDR3 is made up of 17 amino acids. V lost 1 base and J lost 4, with 17 bases in between.

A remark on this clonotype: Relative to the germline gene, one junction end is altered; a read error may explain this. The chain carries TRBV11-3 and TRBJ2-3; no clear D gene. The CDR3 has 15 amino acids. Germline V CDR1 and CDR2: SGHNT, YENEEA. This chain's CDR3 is CAGSLDRHTTDTQYF. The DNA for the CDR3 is TGTGCCGGCAGCTTGGATCGACATACTACAGACACGCAGTATTTT.

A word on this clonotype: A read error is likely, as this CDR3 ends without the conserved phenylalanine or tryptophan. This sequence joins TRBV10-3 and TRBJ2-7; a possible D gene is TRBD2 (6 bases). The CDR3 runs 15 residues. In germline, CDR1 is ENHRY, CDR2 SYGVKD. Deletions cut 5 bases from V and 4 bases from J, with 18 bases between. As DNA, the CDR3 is TGTGCCATCAGTCCGACTAGTCGACAGTCGTACGAGCAGTACATC. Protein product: CAISPTSRQSYEQYI.

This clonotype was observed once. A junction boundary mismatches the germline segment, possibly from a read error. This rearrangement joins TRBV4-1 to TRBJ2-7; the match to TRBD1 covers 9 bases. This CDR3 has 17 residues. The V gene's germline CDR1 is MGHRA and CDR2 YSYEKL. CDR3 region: CASSREGQGTTPYGQYF. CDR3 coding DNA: TGCGCCAGCAGCCGAGAAGGACAGGGGACCACCCCCTACGGGCAGTATTTC.

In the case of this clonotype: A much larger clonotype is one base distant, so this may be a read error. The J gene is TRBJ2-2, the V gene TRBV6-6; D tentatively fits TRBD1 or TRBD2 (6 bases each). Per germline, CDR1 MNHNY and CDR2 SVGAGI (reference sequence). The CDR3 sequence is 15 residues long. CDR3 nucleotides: TGTGCCAGCAGTTACTCCGGGGGCGTAGCCGGGGAGCTGTTATTT. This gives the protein CASSYSGGVAGELLF.

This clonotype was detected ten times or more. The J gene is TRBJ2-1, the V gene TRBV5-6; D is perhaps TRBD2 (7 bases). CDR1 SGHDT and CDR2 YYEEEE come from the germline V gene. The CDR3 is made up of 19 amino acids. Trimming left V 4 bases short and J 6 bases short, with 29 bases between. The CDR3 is CASSGIVIGGPGNLNEQFF. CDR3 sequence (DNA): TGTGCCAGCAGCGGGATAGTAATCGGGGGGCCGGGGAACCTCAATGAGCAGTTCTTC.

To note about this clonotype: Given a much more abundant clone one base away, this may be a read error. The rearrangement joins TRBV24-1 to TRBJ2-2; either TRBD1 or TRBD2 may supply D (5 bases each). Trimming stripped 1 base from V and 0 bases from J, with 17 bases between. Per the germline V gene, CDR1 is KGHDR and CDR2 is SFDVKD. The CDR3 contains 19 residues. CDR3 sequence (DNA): TGTGCCACCAGTGATTTCACGGTGGGACGCGTAGCGAACACCGGGGAGCTGTTTTTT. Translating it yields CATSDFTVGRVANTGELFF.

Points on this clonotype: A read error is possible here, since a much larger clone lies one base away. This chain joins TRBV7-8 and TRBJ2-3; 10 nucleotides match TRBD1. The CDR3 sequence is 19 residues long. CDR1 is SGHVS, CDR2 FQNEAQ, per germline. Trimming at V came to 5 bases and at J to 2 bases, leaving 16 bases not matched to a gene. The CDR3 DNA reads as TGTGCCAGCAGCCCGGGGACAGGGGCCACTAATCTACCCACAGATACGCAGTATTTT. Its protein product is CASSPGTGATNLPTDTQYF.